This TCR beta chain was obtained from a study of Ad26.COV2.S vaccination and SARS-CoV-2 variants. About the study: Administration of Ad26.COV2.S was intramuscular, either once or twice 56 days apart.

A note on this clone: Its antigen is unknown.

Clones were read by immunoSEQ multiplex PCR, and TCRdb kept only the in-frame ones, dropping some. The data hold 250,000 or so clones, with roughly nine tenths observed a single time. The treatment was: around 19 received Ad26.COV2.S at low or high dose, single or two shots; about 5 received placebo; per-sample allocation not given. Samples came from day 63 after the first vaccine or placebo injection. V lost 7 bases and J lost 8, with 17 bases in between. The CDR3 runs 14 residues. The germline gives CDR1 MNHEY, CDR2 SMNVEV (reference sequence). Broader study findings: It was reported that spike-specific CD8+ and CD4+ T cell responses were substantially broad after vaccination. Vaccine and placebo groups showed comparable non-spike TCR breadth. Measurements of TCR breadth and depth may have given underestimates of the total T cell responses.

The J gene is TRBJ2-2, the V gene TRBV27; TRBD2 is a possible D gene (6 bases). This specimen consisted of peripheral blood, obtained in a trial of Ad26.COV2.S vaccine versus placebo. The origin of this receptor is a person aged 18-60 years who received the Ad26.COV2.S COVID-19 vaccine or a placebo. The CDR3 here is CASISNLATGELFF. The CDR3 nucleotides read TGTGCCAGCATTTCCAATCTAGCGACTGGGGAGCTGTTTTTT.